The 10 T cell receptor beta chains below all came from one sample that was sequenced in a study of T cell responses to AZD1222 COVID-19 vaccine. Data came from immunoSEQ multiplex PCR; TCRdb stores just in-frame clones and leaves some out. The table lists some 180,000 clones, approximately 92% of them singletons. Material: peripheral blood, obtained 28 days after the second dose of the MenACWY control vaccine. The receptors shown here come from an adult who received the MenACWY meningococcal vaccine as a control.

The chain carries TRBV14 and TRBJ1-4; possibly TRBD1 for D (6 bases). Germline V CDR1 and CDR2: SGHDN, FVKESK. CDR3 length: 13 residues. V was cut by 1 base and J by 10 bases, with 10 bases left in between. The CDR3 sequence: CASSQGGRGKLFF. CDR3 nucleotide sequence: TGTGCCAGCAGCCAAGGGGGCAGGGGAAAACTGTTTTTT.

This clone was observed once. This rearrangement joins TRBV6-2 or TRBV6-3 to TRBJ1-6; D not resolved. V was pared by 6 bases and J by 3 bases, with 18 bases between. This CDR3 region has 17 residues. The germline CDR1 and CDR2 sequences are MNHEY and SVGEGT. CDR3 sequence reads: CASSNDRFADYNSPLHF. The CDR3 nucleotides are TGTGCCAGCAGCAACGACCGCTTCGCGGACTATAATTCACCCCTCCACTTT.

The chain employs TRBV30 and TRBJ2-1, with TRBD2 as a possible D gene (6 bases). Germline-derived CDR1 and CDR2 are GTSNPN and SVGIG (reference sequence). The CDR3 extends over 13 amino acids. V lost 8 bases, J lost 7 bases, and 18 bases lay in between. The CDR3 coding sequence is TGTGCCGCCATCAGTGTACGGGGGAATGAGCAGTTCTTC. It encodes CAAISVRGNEQFF.

In its sample, this clone was seen once. The chain employs TRBV19 and TRBJ1-4; maybe TRBD1 (5 bases). With 5 bases removed from V and 7 bases from J, the gap between germline ends came to 17 bases. Germline CDR1 LNHDA, CDR2 SQIVND (reference sequence). The CDR3 runs to 15 residues. DNA for the CDR3: TGTGCCAGTAGTCCCACCGGGACTAGAGGTGAAAAACTGTTTTTT. Translated, it gives CASSPTGTRGEKLFF.

This chain connects TRBV4-1 to TRBJ1-1; the D gene is possibly TRBD1 (5 bases). Trimming removed 5 bases at V and 10 bases at J, with 26 bases between. The CDR3 consists of 16 residues. The germline V gene has CDR1 MGHRA and CDR2 YSYEKL. The CDR3 loop is CASSYSPSRESNGAFF. In DNA, the CDR3 is TGCGCCAGCAGCTATTCCCCGTCCAGGGAGTCTAATGGAGCTTTCTTT.

This chain connects TRBV20-1 to TRBJ1-2; a weak D match, TRBD1 (5 bases). Germline V gene lookup returns CDR1 DFQATT and CDR2 SNEGSKA (reference sequence). Trimming removed 3 bases at V and 4 bases at J, with 18 bases between. The CDR3 contains 15 residues. The DNA of the CDR3 is TGCAGTGCTAGTCCGCCGGGGGGGGTATTCTATGGCTACACCTTC. Protein product: CSASPPGGVFYGYTF.

Here the CDR3 DNA reads TGCGCCAGCAGCCCTTTCCGAGGGGAGACCCAGTACTTC. Translation gives CASSPFRGETQYF. The V gene is TRBV4-1, the J gene TRBJ2-5; TRBD2 might be the D (5 bases). The CDR3 loop spans 13 amino acids. In germline, CDR1 is MGHRA, CDR2 YSYEKL. Deletions cut 4 bases from V and 5 bases from J, with 11 bases between.

This chain connects TRBV6-5 to TRBJ1-1, with TRBD1 matching over 8 bases. The CDR3 has 14 residues. V lost 6 bases to trimming and J lost 1 base; unmatched junction nucleotides: 4. The V gene's germline CDR1 is MNHEY and CDR2 SVGAGI. CDR3 sequence: CASRQGGTNTEAFF. The CDR3 bases are TGTGCCAGCAGACAGGGGGGAACGAACACTGAAGCTTTCTTT.

This chain joins TRBV15 and TRBJ1-1; D unclear. Trimming removed 0 bases from V and 4 bases from J, with 12 bases in between. The CDR3 spans 15 residues. Germline V gene data show CDR1 as LNHNV and CDR2 as YYDKDF (reference sequence). The DNA of the CDR3 is TGTGCCACCAGCAGAGAGTTCGGGGTTGGCACTGAAGCTTTCTTT. It specifies CATSREFGVGTEAFF.

Only a few counts were recorded for this clone. The rearrangement joins TRBV6-6 to TRBJ1-1; the match to TRBD1 covers 9 bases. V gave up 0 bases and J gave up 6 bases; unmatched junction bases: 5. CDR3 size: 15 residues. Germline V lookup: CDR1 MNHNY, CDR2 SVGAGI (reference sequence). CDR3 DNA sequence: TGTGCCAGCAGTTACTCGAGGCGGGACAGGGCTGAAGCTTTCTTT. It codes for CASSYSRRDRAEAFF.